The clone carrying this T cell receptor beta chain was seen only a few times. Its matching antigen is unknown. These data come from a study of blood T cells in healthy people across ages. CDR1 is MDHEN and CDR2 is SYDVKM in the germline V gene. The CDR3 has 16 amino acids. Trimming took off 4 bases at V and 0 bases at J, with 16 bases between the two ends. With a J-beta primer mix and a sample-barcoded 5' primer, a second PCR ran about 6 to 11 cycles. Researchers report that a template-switch adaptor with 12 random nucleotides tagged each cDNA molecule. TCRdb redid the calling of the 5' RACE reads with MiXCR, one entry per CDR3 protein. The data contain about 2 million distinct CDR3 sequences, 40% to 55% of them singletons. Study findings and constraints: A roughly linear fall in TCR beta diversity per million T cells was seen with increasing age. CMV status of donors was unknown, possibly confounding expanded clonotype changes.

Per sample, at least 5.5 micrograms of total RNA were extracted. Sample: blood. The chain recombines TRBV28 with TRBJ2-7; D may be TRBD1 (7 bases). The origin of this receptor is a woman between 35 and 50 years old in good health. This CDR3 reads CASSSPGQGGSYEQYF. Here the CDR3 DNA reads TGTGCCAGCAGTTCCCCAGGTCAGGGGGGCTCCTACGAGCAGTACTTC.